This TCR beta chain is drawn from a study of T-cell reconstitution after alpha-beta-depleted transplantation in children. This clonotype was seen at least ten times. Germline CDR1 and CDR2: SQVTM and ANQGSEA. V lost 7 bases to trimming and J lost 1 base; unmatched junction nucleotides: 7. The CDR3 has 14 residues. This sample's TCRbeta library carried unique molecular identifier barcodes. One entry per CDR3 protein, called by TCRdb with MiXCR from the PCR reads. The sample holds about 610,000 distinct CDR3 sequences, over 9.5% seen once. The chain recombines TRBV29-1 with TRBJ2-3, with 8 bases fitting TRBD2. This receptor was identified in a human donor who donated a stem cell graft to a child with acute myeloid leukemia. The material sequenced was PBMCs from the stem cell graft donor, taken from the stem cell graft. The CDR3 coding sequence is TGCAGCGCTACTCTACTAGCGGGCACAGATACGCAGTATTTT. Translation: CSATLLAGTDTQYF.